The 8 T cell receptor delta chains given below trace back to one sample, sequenced in a study of gamma-delta T cells after stem cell transplantation (dated by TCRdb to 2016 to 2017). Library method: RT-PCR. Sequencing used an Illumina MiSeq. Public reads were reanalyzed in TCRdb with CATT, and rows carrying the same DNA were merged afterwards. The sample table contains approximately 3,000 delta-chain clones; only one count was recorded for approximately 9.2% of them. The ten largest make up about a tenth of the sample. The sequencing sample was made of gamma-delta T cells. These receptors originate from a human donor. It is not recorded whose cells these are; they may come from a transplant donor.

In the case of this clone: TCRdb records a much larger clone's protein for this DNA, with a difference at residue 15 that likely arises from a read error; the protein given is the translation of the DNA. The chain recombines TRDV2 with TRDJ2, with 13 bases that match TRDD3. The CDR3 totals 17 residues. Per the germline V gene, CDR1 is GEAIGNYY and CDR2 is EKD. CDR3 sequence reads: CACDTVGLGDTGAQPFF. The CDR3 nucleotides read TGTGCCTGTGACACCGTAGGACTGGGGGATACGGGAGCACAACCCTTCTTT.

This clone was found a few times. A read error is the likely source, as a far larger clone sits one nucleotide away. Other DNA sequences in this sample translate to the same CDR3. The chain recombines TRDV2 with TRDJ2; 10 bases match TRDD3. The CDR3 consists of 18 residues. The ends lost 1 base at V and 4 bases at J; junction bases unmatched: 11. Germline CDR1 and CDR2: GEAIGNYY and EKD. CDR3 DNA: TGTGCCTGTGACACTGTTCCCTTACTGGGGGATCAGACAGCACAACTCTTCTTT. Its protein product is CACDTVPLLGDQTAQLFF.

This clone was recorded a few times. The rearrangement joins TRDV2 to TRDJ3; 8 nucleotides match TRDD3. This CDR3 comprises 19 residues. Losses at the gene ends were 0 bases for V and 0 bases for J; bases not matched to a gene: 6. The V gene's germline CDR1 is GEAIGNYY and CDR2 EKD. The CDR3 here is CACDTVGIPSSWDTRQMFF. CDR3 DNA sequence: TGTGCCTGTGACACCGTGGGGATACCGAGCTCCTGGGACACCCGACAGATGTTTTTC.

This clone ranks as medium-sized. The V and J genes are TRDV1 and TRDJ1, with 8 nucleotides matching TRDD3. V lost 0 bases to trimming and J lost 0 bases; unmatched junction nucleotides: 12. Germline V gene lookup returns CDR1 TSWWSYY and CDR2 QGS. The CDR3 is made up of 19 amino acids. Here the CDR3 reads CALGELSLTGIRHTDKLIF. DNA of the CDR3: TGTGCTCTTGGGGAACTCTCTCTAACAGGGATACGCCACACCGATAAACTCATCTTT.

In its sample, this clone is large. The chain combines TRDV2 with TRDJ2, with 12 bases that match TRDD3. CDR3 length: 15 amino acids. V lost 1 base to trimming and J lost 5 bases; unmatched junction nucleotides: 1. Germline V gene sequence: CDR1 GEAIGNYY, CDR2 EKD. The CDR3 coding sequence is TGTGCCTGTGACACACTGGGGGATACCACAGCACAACTCTTCTTT. Its translation is CACDTLGDTTAQLFF.

By frequency in the sample, this clone is medium-sized. The chain couples TRDV1 to TRDJ2; D unresolved. Germline values: CDR1 TSWWSYY, CDR2 QGS. Trimming cost V 0 bases and J 3 bases, with 11 bases left between them. This CDR3 region has 16 residues. CDR3 in amino acids: CALGELVPILTAQLFF. In nucleotides, the CDR3 is TGTGCTCTTGGGGAACTGGTACCCATACTGACAGCACAACTCTTCTTT.

The J gene is TRDJ1, the V gene TRDV1; a possible D gene is TRDD3 (6 bases). V was pared by 2 bases and J by 0 bases, with 22 bases between. From germline, CDR1 is TSWWSYY and CDR2 QGS. CDR3 length equals 19 residues. The CDR3 here is CALGEARRGRKSYTDKLIF. The DNA for the CDR3 is TGTGCTCTTGGGGAAGCCAGGAGGGGGAGGAAATCGTACACCGATAAACTCATCTTT.

This clone was detected only a few times. A junction boundary mismatches the germline segment, possibly from a read error. The identical CDR3 is also encoded by other nucleotide sequences in the sample. The V call is TRDV2, the J call TRDJ1; 11 bases agree with TRDD3. The CDR3 contains 19 residues. In germline, CDR1 is GEAIGNYY, CDR2 EKD. Here the CDR3 reads CACDTGTGGYRGNNWKLIF. In DNA form, the CDR3 reads TGTGCCTGCGACACGGGAACTGGGGGATATAGAGGAAACAACTGGAAACTCATCTTT.